This record concerns one T cell receptor (beta chain) sequence. With 4 bases removed from V and 1 base from J, the gap between germline ends came to 15 bases. CDR3 length: 16 amino acids. Germline assignment: CDR1 MNHEY and CDR2 SMNVEV (reference sequence). These data are taken from a study of blood T cell repertoires in COVID-19. Study information: Samples taken during acute and convalescent COVID-19 were collected in the United States, Italy and Spain. T cells, B-cell-depleted T cells, or PBMCs supplied cDNA or gDNA.

As originally analysed: Amplified reference gene primers provided the basis for estimating nucleated cell counts. Only in-frame clones appear in the TCRdb table, and some are missing; sequencing was by immunoSEQ multiplex PCR. V, J and clone size were drawn from that table, and D and trimming were deduced from the DNA. The sample yields approximately 100,000 clones, around 92% seen once. The rearrangement joins TRBV27 to TRBJ2-3; weak D call: TRBD1 (6 bases). This TCR was recovered from a man in his fifties with active COVID-19. Sequencing was done on a sample of peripheral blood. The CDR3 DNA sequence: TGTGCCAGCAGTTCCCTCGACAGGCGTCGCACAGATACGCAGTATTTT. Encoded protein: CASSSLDRRRTDTQYF.